This entry lists 14 T cell receptor beta chains sequenced from one sample in a study of OX40 agonist ivuxolimab in advanced cancers. The data were produced by immunoSEQ multiplex PCR, yet TCRdb's version contains in-frame clones alone and is incomplete. The sample holds about 58,000 clones; roughly 80% are singletons and the top ten take about 3.2%. This specimen consisted of CD4+ or CD8+ T cells sorted from blood, obtained in a trial of the OX40 agonist ivuxolimab. These receptor sequences come from an adult with an advanced solid tumor such as melanoma, head and neck, liver or kidney cancer.

With regard to this clone: The same CDR3 also results from other DNA sequences found in this sample. The J gene is TRBJ1-5, the V gene TRBV30; D is possibly TRBD1 (5 bases). The CDR3 runs to 14 residues. Trimming took 0 bases from V and 3 from J, leaving 9 bases between them. Germline assignment: CDR1 GTSNPN and CDR2 SVGIG (reference sequence). CDR3 bases: TGTGCCTGGAGTGTCGGGGCAGACAATCAGCCCCAGCATTTT. Translation gives CAWSVGADNQPQHF. Variable domain in full (rest from reference TRBV30 and TRBJ1-5): SQTIHQWPATLVQPVGSPLSLECTVEGTSNPNLYWYRQAAGRGLQLLFYSVGIGQISSEVPQNLSASRPQDRQFILSSKKLLLSDSGFYLCAWSVGADNQPQHFGDGTRLSIL.

In its sample, this clone was seen once. The gene calls are TRBV30 and TRBJ1-2; the match to TRBD1 covers 7 bases. This CDR3 is built from 13 residues. Unmatched junction bases numbered 4, after V lost 6 bases and J lost 0 bases. Germline values: CDR1 GTSNPN, CDR2 SVGIG (reference sequence). In DNA form, the CDR3 reads TGTGCCTGCGACCAGGGGGCTAACTATGGCTACACCTTC. Its translation: CACDQGANYGYTF. Filled out from reference TRBV30 and TRBJ1-2, the complete variable domain reads SQTIHQWPATLVQPVGSPLSLECTVEGTSNPNLYWYRQAAGRGLQLLFYSVGIGQISSEVPQNLSASRPQDRQFILSSKKLLLSDSGFYLCACDQGANYGYTFGSGTRLTVV.

The rearrangement joins TRBV28 to TRBJ1-4; tentatively, D is TRBD1 (6 bases). Germline CDR1 and CDR2: MDHEN and SYDVKM. Trimming shortened V by 7 bases and J by 0 bases, and 21 bases separated the two germline ends. This CDR3 comprises 18 residues. CDR3 region: CASTQPGGGVTTNEKLFF. As DNA, the CDR3 is TGTGCCAGCACCCAACCCGGGGGGGGCGTGACAACTAATGAAAAACTGTTTTTT. The full variable domain, its missing parts supplied by reference TRBV28 and TRBJ1-4, is DVKVTQSSRYLVKRTGEKVFLECVQDMDHENMFWYRQDPGLGLRLIYFSYDVKMKEKGDIPEGYSVSREKKERFSLILESASTNQTSMYLCASTQPGGGVTTNEKLFFGSGTQLSVL.

The chain links TRBV19 to TRBJ1-2; no clear D. The V gene's germline CDR1 is LNHDA and CDR2 SQIVND (reference sequence). This CDR3 comprises 13 residues. V lost 10 bases and J lost 2, with 14 bases in between. For the CDR3, the DNA is TGTGCCACGCAACGGGGTAGGAACTATGGCTACACCTTC. Its protein is CATQRGRNYGYTF.

The chain couples TRBV7-8 to TRBJ2-7; D might be TRBD1 (6 bases). CDR3 size: 16 residues. Trimming pared 3 bases from V and 0 bases from J, leaving 15 bases between. Germline V lookup: CDR1 SGHVS, CDR2 FQNEAQ. CDR3 DNA sequence: TGTGCCAGCAGCTTTCACAGGGTCCCCTACTCCTACGAGCAGTACTTC. It yields the protein CASSFHRVPYSYEQYF. Combining the CDR3 with reference TRBV7-8 and TRBJ2-7 gives the whole variable domain GAGVSQSPRYKVAKRGQDVALRCDPISGHVSLFWYQQALGQGPEFLTYFQNEAQLDKSGLPSDRFFAERPEGSVSTLKIQRTQQEDSAVYLCASSFHRVPYSYEQYFGPGTRLTVT.

The chain links TRBV30 to TRBJ2-7; 8 nucleotides align to TRBD1. This CDR3 is 13 amino acids long. Germline V CDR1 and CDR2: GTSNPN, SVGIG (reference sequence). The J segment lost 4 bases and the V segment lost 8 bases, leaving 10 bases of the junction unmatched. The CDR3 region is CAATGTGVYEQYF. The CDR3 DNA follows: TGTGCCGCAACCGGGACAGGCGTGTACGAGCAGTACTTC.

CDR3 loop: CASSISGERTEAFF. CDR3 bases: TGTGCCAGTAGTATATCCGGGGAAAGGACTGAAGCTTTCTTT. The chain employs TRBV19 and TRBJ1-1, with unresolved D. Trimming stripped 2 bases from V and 5 bases from J, with 12 bases between. Per germline, CDR1 LNHDA and CDR2 SQIVND (reference sequence). The CDR3 covers 14 residues.

The CDR3 spells CAWSVGGLNGANVLTF. For the CDR3, the DNA is TGTGCCTGGAGTGTAGGAGGTCTAAATGGGGCCAACGTCCTGACTTTC. The V and J genes are TRBV30 and TRBJ2-6; possible D gene TRBD2, 5 bases. The CDR3 sequence is 16 residues long. Germline V gives CDR1 GTSNPN, CDR2 SVGIG (reference sequence). V lost 0 bases, J lost 3 bases, and 12 bases lay in between.

V is TRBV7-3 and J is TRBJ1-3; maybe TRBD1 (5 bases). The CDR3 spans 13 residues. Looked up from germline, CDR1 is SGHTA and CDR2 is FQGTGA. The V gene lost 5 bases and the J gene lost 2 bases, with 7 bases spanning the gap. In DNA, the CDR3 is TGTGCCAGCAGCCCAGGGACTGGAAACACCATATATTTT. It is translated as CASSPGTGNTIYF.

The chain employs TRBV10-1 and TRBJ2-2, with D maybe TRBD1 (5 bases). Germline lookup yields CDR1 WNHNN and CDR2 SYGVQD (reference sequence). The CDR3 spans 14 residues. V lost 4 bases and J lost 2, with 8 bases in between. In DNA, the CDR3 is TGCGCCAGCAGTGGACAGATAAACACCGGGGAGCTGTTTTTT. It is translated as CASSGQINTGELFF.

The chain uses TRBV28 and TRBJ2-7; D not certain. Germline values: CDR1 MDHEN, CDR2 SYDVKM. This CDR3 is 15 amino acids long. Deletions cut 3 bases from V and 0 bases from J, with 12 bases between. CDR3 nucleotides: TGTGCCAGCAGTTTTTTGGGGTCTGGCTCCTACGAGCAGTACTTC. As protein: CASSFLGSGSYEQYF. The complete variable domain, with remaining parts taken from reference TRBV28 and TRBJ2-7, reads DVKVTQSSRYLVKRTGEKVFLECVQDMDHENMFWYRQDPGLGLRLIYFSYDVKMKEKGDIPEGYSVSREKKERFSLILESASTNQTSMYLCASSFLGSGSYEQYFGPGTRLTVT.

The chain links TRBV9 to TRBJ2-6; perhaps TRBD1 as D (6 bases). The CDR3 totals 13 residues. The germline CDR1 and CDR2 sequences are SGDLS and YYNGEE. V was pared by 5 bases and J by 5 bases, with 8 bases between. The CDR3 DNA reads as TGTGCCAGCAGTAGGGACAGGGCCAACGTCCTGACTTTC. This translates into CASSRDRANVLTF.

The rearrangement links TRBV6-1 to TRBJ2-3; D gene ambiguous. V dropped 6 bases and J dropped 4 bases, with 14 bases sitting between them. This CDR3 has 14 amino acids. Germline CDR1 is MNHNS and CDR2 is SASEGT. CDR3 DNA sequence: TGTGCCAGCAGCCACGAGTGGTTCGCAGATACGCAGTATTTT. Protein product: CASSHEWFADTQYF.

The V call is TRBV11-3, the J call TRBJ1-3, with a tentative D call TRBD1 (5 bases). The V and J ends lost 5 bases and 2 bases respectively, with 7 bases between them. Germline loops: CDR1 SGHNT, CDR2 YENEEA. The CDR3 is made up of 13 amino acids. The CDR3, as DNA: TGTGCCAGCAGCAGGGGAACTGGAAACACCATATATTTT. Amino acids: CASSRGTGNTIYF.